A selection of T cell receptor beta chains follows, all from one sample in a study of T cell responses to AZD1222 COVID-19 vaccine. Assay: immunoSEQ multiplex PCR; the TCRdb copy retains only in-frame clones and omits some. This table holds around 190,000 clones, 80% to 90% found once. The sequencing here drew on peripheral blood, taken 28 days after the second AZD1222 dose. The receptor source for this set is an adult who received the AZD1222 COVID-19 vaccine. CDR3s include the opening cysteine and the closing phenylalanine or tryptophan. A D gene is named only where the DNA matches it firmly.

v_gene: TRBV5-1; d_gene: NA; j_gene: TRBJ2-7; CDR3aa: CASSPGESEQYF
v_gene: TRBV19; d_gene: NA; j_gene: TRBJ1-2; CDR3aa: CASSIEVWDYGYTF
v_gene: TRBV6-7; d_gene: NA; j_gene: TRBJ1-1; CDR3aa: CASSYGRGGMNTEAFF
v_gene: TRBV5-6; d_gene: NA; j_gene: TRBJ1-1; CDR3aa: CASSLVPGPNTEAFF
v_gene: TRBV5-1; d_gene: TRBD1; j_gene: TRBJ1-6; CDR3aa: CASSLVNTGARNSPLHF
v_gene: TRBV9; d_gene: NA; j_gene: TRBJ1-5; CDR3aa: CASSADGRFQHF
v_gene: TRBV7-3; d_gene: NA; j_gene: TRBJ2-7; CDR3aa: CASSEAGADIYEQYF
v_gene: TRBV30; d_gene: NA; j_gene: TRBJ1-2; CDR3aa: CAWSRGGDYGYTF
v_gene: TRBV19; d_gene: NA; j_gene: TRBJ2-1; CDR3aa: CASSPPGGGLEQFF
v_gene: TRBV5-4; d_gene: NA; j_gene: TRBJ2-1; CDR3aa: CASSLAQRYNEQFF
v_gene: TRBV3-1/TRBV3-2; d_gene: NA; j_gene: TRBJ2-2; CDR3aa: CASSQVGVGRLVSSGELFF
v_gene: TRBV19; d_gene: NA; j_gene: TRBJ2-3; CDR3aa: CASIEPSTDTQYF
v_gene: TRBV5-1; d_gene: NA; j_gene: TRBJ2-2; CDR3aa: CASSLAQGDTGELFF
v_gene: TRBV5-8; d_gene: NA; j_gene: TRBJ2-7; CDR3aa: CASRGGSYEQYF
v_gene: TRBV3-1/TRBV3-2; d_gene: NA; j_gene: TRBJ1-2; CDR3aa: CASSQGGVNYGYTF
v_gene: TRBV4-2; d_gene: TRBD2; j_gene: TRBJ2-1; CDR3aa: CASSSSGGVGNEQFF
v_gene: TRBV6-5; d_gene: NA; j_gene: TRBJ1-1; CDR3aa: CASKSFYMDTEAFF
v_gene: TRBV5-1; d_gene: NA; j_gene: TRBJ1-3; CDR3aa: CASSLDVGGSGNTIYF
v_gene: TRBV19; d_gene: NA; j_gene: TRBJ2-2; CDR3aa: CASSITQGGTGELFF
v_gene: TRBV9; d_gene: NA; j_gene: TRBJ1-1; CDR3aa: CASSEGDTNTEAFF
v_gene: TRBV9; d_gene: NA; j_gene: TRBJ1-6; CDR3aa: CASSVNDHDSPLHF
v_gene: TRBV4-2; d_gene: NA; j_gene: TRBJ1-1; CDR3aa: CASSPSGGTTEAFF
v_gene: TRBV5-6; d_gene: NA; j_gene: TRBJ2-2; CDR3aa: CASSLDGGAGELFF
v_gene: TRBV19; d_gene: TRBD1; j_gene: TRBJ1-4; CDR3aa: CASGQGVDEKLFF
v_gene: TRBV19; d_gene: NA; j_gene: TRBJ1-5; CDR3aa: CASSIDNVGVSLRQPQHF
v_gene: TRBV27; d_gene: TRBD1; j_gene: TRBJ1-3; CDR3aa: CASSPLGGQRTGNTIYF
v_gene: TRBV7-2; d_gene: NA; j_gene: TRBJ2-7; CDR3aa: CASSLIQDPGEQYF
v_gene: TRBV12-5; d_gene: TRBD1; j_gene: TRBJ2-5; CDR3aa: CASGAQGRQETQYF
v_gene: TRBV10-3; d_gene: TRBD1; j_gene: TRBJ1-1; CDR3aa: CAISAGTGVTEAFF
v_gene: TRBV18; d_gene: NA; j_gene: TRBJ1-4; CDR3aa: CASSPPFQGLSEKLFF
v_gene: TRBV4-1; d_gene: NA; j_gene: TRBJ1-6; CDR3aa: CASSQGASVDNSPLHF
v_gene: TRBV18; d_gene: NA; j_gene: TRBJ2-2; CDR3aa: CASSPAATHNTGELFF
v_gene: TRBV5-6; d_gene: NA; j_gene: TRBJ2-4; CDR3aa: CASSTDREGPINIQYF
v_gene: TRBV4-1; d_gene: NA; j_gene: TRBJ1-2; CDR3aa: CASSQQSANYGYTF
v_gene: TRBV7-3; d_gene: NA; j_gene: TRBJ2-5; CDR3aa: CASSPGGAAETQYF
v_gene: TRBV5-1; d_gene: NA; j_gene: TRBJ1-1; CDR3aa: CASAPRVSRKRNTEAFF
v_gene: TRBV27; d_gene: TRBD1; j_gene: TRBJ1-1; CDR3aa: CATRDRVRGSAEAFF
v_gene: TRBV7-9; d_gene: NA; j_gene: TRBJ1-3; CDR3aa: CASSTRTAFSGNTIYF
v_gene: TRBV7-2; d_gene: NA; j_gene: TRBJ2-5; CDR3aa: CASSLDRSRETQYF
v_gene: TRBV19; d_gene: TRBD1; j_gene: TRBJ1-2; CDR3aa: CATNRGQGTGGYTF
v_gene: TRBV4-2; d_gene: NA; j_gene: TRBJ1-2; CDR3aa: CASSQGTGNYGYTF
v_gene: TRBV29-1; d_gene: TRBD1; j_gene: TRBJ2-7; CDR3aa: CSVAGQGPSYEQYF
v_gene: TRBV27; d_gene: NA; j_gene: TRBJ2-7; CDR3aa: CASRATGFYEQYF
v_gene: TRBV11-2; d_gene: NA; j_gene: TRBJ1-1; CDR3aa: CASSKAMVNTEAFF
v_gene: TRBV29-1; d_gene: NA; j_gene: TRBJ2-3; CDR3aa: CSVDPASRSSTDTQYF
v_gene: TRBV9; d_gene: TRBD1; j_gene: TRBJ1-6; CDR3aa: CASSVDGTGESPLHF
v_gene: TRBV18; d_gene: NA; j_gene: TRBJ1-5; CDR3aa: CASSPGRNQPQHF
v_gene: TRBV3-1/TRBV3-2; d_gene: TRBD2; j_gene: TRBJ2-4; CDR3aa: CASSLSGGIAKNIQYF
v_gene: TRBV7-3; d_gene: NA; j_gene: TRBJ2-1; CDR3aa: CASSKTRAGEQFF
v_gene: TRBV11-3; d_gene: TRBD2; j_gene: TRBJ2-1; CDR3aa: CASLQTYAGGPIGSYNEQFF
v_gene: TRBV28; d_gene: NA; j_gene: TRBJ1-5; CDR3aa: CASTWQGGSNQPQHF
v_gene: TRBV19; d_gene: NA; j_gene: TRBJ2-5; CDR3aa: CASSIQGRQETQYF
v_gene: TRBV5-5; d_gene: NA; j_gene: TRBJ1-4; CDR3aa: CASSLRAWGEKLFF
v_gene: TRBV18; d_gene: NA; j_gene: TRBJ2-7; CDR3aa: CASSPPGTPYEQYF